This entry features one TCR beta chain sequence. The assay was immunoSEQ multiplex PCR, and TCRdb's table has in-frame clones only and misses some. The sample shows under 50,000 clones, roughly 90% of them seen only once. The data were taken from a study of T cell changes during pregnancy in multiple sclerosis. Losses at the gene ends were 7 bases for V and 0 bases for J; bases not matched to a gene: 11. Germline-derived CDR1 and CDR2 are MDHEN and SYDVKM. The CDR3 covers 16 residues. The chain links TRBV28 to TRBJ2-5, with 7 bases fitting TRBD1. The TCR was taken from a female donor in good health, enrolled as a control in a pregnancy study. This specimen consisted of peripheral blood, obtained in the first trimester of pregnancy. The CDR3 loop reads CASNSAGTAYQETQYF. The CDR3 bases are TGTGCCAGCAATAGCGCCGGGACAGCGTACCAAGAGACCCAGTACTTC.